The 3 T cell receptor beta chains listed next were all sequenced from one sample in a study of T cells in Graves' hyperthyroidism and ophthalmopathy. Amplified regions were TCR beta CDR3 sequences from RNA transcripts. In the first-round RT-PCR of the TCR CDR3, the HTBI primer set was used. A single record per CDR3 protein comes from TCRdb applying MiXCR to the multiplex PCR reads. The table includes around 370,000 distinct CDR3 sequences, less than 20% detected once. Material for sequencing was blood. The receptor set was obtained from a man aged 18 to 30 with Graves' ophthalmopathy.

The rearrangement links TRBV19 to TRBJ1-2, with no clear D. The CDR3 consists of 13 residues. The ends were cut back, 6 bases at V and 4 bases at J, with 12 bases in the middle. Germline V gives CDR1 LNHDA, CDR2 SQIVND (reference sequence). DNA of the CDR3: TGTGCCAGTAGAGGTTCAGCCCTCTATGGCTACACCTTC. Translation: CASRGSALYGYTF.

This clonotype was counted only a few times. CDR3 amino acids: CASSRGQATNYGYTF. CDR3 DNA: TGCGCCAGCAGCCGGGGACAGGCCACTAACTATGGCTACACCTTC. The V call is TRBV5-1, the J call TRBJ1-2; TRBD1 agrees at 8 bases. CDR1 SGHRS and CDR2 YFSETQ come from the germline V gene. This CDR3 spans 15 amino acids. Losses at the gene ends were 4 bases for V and 0 bases for J; bases not matched to a gene: 5. Full variable domain (remainder filled in from reference TRBV5-1 and TRBJ1-2): KAGVTQTPRYLIKTRGQQVTLSCSPISGHRSVSWYQQTPGQGLQFLFEYFSETQRNKGNFPGRFSGRQFSNSRSEMNVSTLELGDSALYLCASSRGQATNYGYTFGSGTRLTVV.

Many counts were recorded for this clonotype. This chain uses TRBV18 with TRBJ2-3, with a weak D call TRBD1 (5 bases). This CDR3 has 15 amino acids. Germline V CDR1 and CDR2: KGHSH, LQKENI. Trimming removed 3 bases from V and 2 bases from J, with 12 bases in between. DNA for the CDR3: TGTGCCAGCTCACCCCCGGACAAGGACACAGATACGCAGTATTTT. As protein: CASSPPDKDTDTQYF.